This TCR beta chain derives from a study of blood T cell repertoires in COVID-19 (dated by TCRdb to 2019 to 2021). The study in broad terms: Collaborator samples came from the United States, Italy and Spain and covered acute and convalescent phases of COVID-19. The material from the prospective study consisted of cDNA or gDNA derived from T cells, B-cell-depleted T cells, or PBMCs. Where HLA class I and class II types were available, the types were taken from metadata supplied by the sample provider, not from assay-based typing. Samples came from the ongoing ImmuneRACE study (first 160 participants) plus 1,254 subjects from 6 global collaborators. The dataset comprised deeply sampled blood TCRbeta repertoires from subjects exposed to, actively infected with, or recovered from COVID-19. Nearly every sample came with metadata listing a de-identified subject ID, COVID-19 status, age in years and sex. The repertoires were released in a freely available public database intended as a resource for research on the immune response to SARS-CoV-2. Study-wide findings and limitations: Clinical and demographic metadata were provided uncurated, with the amount varying by source and participant.

At the junction V is shortened by 6 bases and J by 0 bases; bases outside the gene matches: 3. Measured from the cysteine to the phenylalanine, the CDR3 is 14 residues long. Just CDR3 DNA is preserved here, 42 bases in frame from base 1. Reading the germline V gene gives CDR1 ENHRY and CDR2 SYGVKD. In Seattle, one collaborating source enrolled patients while the infection was active and tracked those patients longitudinally over the course of disease. The collaborating institutions used their own protocols to collect whole blood in K2EDTA tubes. For TCRbeta analysis, collaborators shipped samples as frozen whole blood, isolated PBMCs, or DNA extracted from either of those sample types. Points on this clone: What this receptor recognizes is not known. No base-level quality is on record; no much larger clone is a single base apart.

The immunoSEQ Assay, a bias-controlled multiplex PCR, was used to amplify TCRbeta CDR3 regions from genomic DNA. Per the source publication's procedure: The number of nucleated cells in each sample was estimated by amplification of reference gene primers within the assay. To quantify the absolute abundance of each unique TCRbeta CDR3 rearrangement, sequence reads were collapsed and filtered. For each sample, productive Simpson clonality was calculated as the square root of Simpson's diversity index over productive rearrangements. In TCRdb, the immuneACCESS table is reduced to in-frame sequences with V and J assigned. These tables do not hold every clone; where another copy was compared, an unresolved V gene accounts for under half, and the others remain unexplained. V, J and clone size are those of that table, while D and trimming were read from the DNA. The sample table lists roughly 130,000 clones, roughly nine tenths of them with a count of one. 4% to 5% of the sample is taken by the ten largest.

The receptor comes from a man in his fifties or sixties with COVID-19, enrolled during active disease. The chain couples TRBV10-3 to TRBJ2-7, with 9 bases matching TRBD2. Sequencing used peripheral blood. The CDR3 loop reads CAISDSGSSYEQYF. The DNA sequence reads TGTGCCATCAGCGATAGCGGGAGCTCCTACGAGCAGTACTTC.